The next 23 T cell receptor beta chains were all read from a single sample in a study of cytomegalovirus exposure and HLA in healthy donors. The PCR employed 60 Vbeta primers together with 13 Jbeta primers. Data came from immunoSEQ multiplex PCR; TCRdb stores just in-frame clones and leaves some out. The sample lists fewer than 180,000 clones, 79% occurring once. Sequenced material: PBMCs. The receptors were gathered from a man aged 50 to 60 in good health and CMV-seropositive.

CDR3 amino acids: CASSLSGRETQYF. In nucleotides, the CDR3 is TGTGCCAGCAGTTTAAGCGGGAGGGAGACCCAGTACTTC. The J gene is TRBJ2-5, the V gene TRBV2; 9 bases fit TRBD2. The CDR3 totals 13 residues. Per the germline V gene, CDR1 is SNHLY and CDR2 is FYNNEI. The J segment lost 5 bases and the V segment lost 5 bases, leaving 3 bases of the junction unmatched.

The sample holds one count of this clone. The chain has TRBV5-8 and TRBJ2-3, with 14 bases that match TRBD2. The CDR3 covers 19 residues. With V trimmed by 4 bases and J by 2 bases, 12 bases remained unmatched. The germline gives CDR1 SGHTS, CDR2 YDEGEE. CDR3 DNA: TGTGCCAGCAGCCTGACTAGCGGGAGGGCCCGGGGGGACACAGATACGCAGTATTTT. Translating gives CASSLTSGRARGDTDTQYF.

V is TRBV2 and J is TRBJ2-7; 7 positions agree with TRBD1. The CDR3 totals 15 residues. The J segment lost 3 bases and the V segment lost 5 bases, leaving 10 bases of the junction unmatched. Germline values: CDR1 SNHLY, CDR2 FYNNEI. The CDR3 reads CASSRTGTAIYEQYF. CDR3 sequence (DNA): TGTGCCAGCAGTAGAACCGGGACAGCAATCTACGAGCAGTACTTC. Supplemented by reference TRBV2 and TRBJ2-7, the full variable domain reads EPEVTQTPSHQVTQMGQEVILRCVPISNHLYFYWYRQILGQKVEFLVSFYNNEISEKSEIFDDQFSVERPDGSNFTLKIRSTKLEDSAMYFCASSRTGTAIYEQYFGPGTRLTVT.

This rearrangement joins TRBV11-2 to TRBJ2-3; tentative D call: TRBD2 (6 bases). Trimming removed 7 bases from V and 2 bases from J, with 13 bases in between. This CDR3 comprises 14 residues. CDR1 is SGHAT and CDR2 is FQNNGV in the germline V gene. Here the CDR3 reads CASTLGTSTDTQYF. In DNA, the CDR3 is TGTGCCAGCACCCTGGGGACTTCCACAGATACGCAGTATTTT.

This clone was seen just once. The J gene is TRBJ2-7, the V gene TRBV27, with 7 bases matching TRBD1. The V and J ends lost 8 bases and 0 bases, in that order; junction bases with no gene match: 1. This CDR3 has 12 amino acids. The V gene's germline CDR1 is MNHEY and CDR2 SMNVEV (reference sequence). The CDR3 DNA reads TGTGCCAGCCGGGACAGCTCCTACGAGCAGTACTTC. Its protein product is CASRDSSYEQYF.

The chain joins TRBV10-3 to TRBJ1-1, with 8 bases identical to TRBD1. CDR3 length: 13 amino acids. The germline V gene encodes CDR1 ENHRY and CDR2 SYGVKD. V lost 7 bases and J lost 7; bases outside the gene matches: 8. CDR3 sequence reads: CAIKGAQGDEAFF. The DNA of the CDR3 is TGTGCCATCAAGGGGGCACAGGGGGATGAAGCTTTCTTT.

The chain has TRBV28 and TRBJ2-5; tentatively, D is TRBD2 (6 bases). The end of the DNA is better explained by TRBJ2-7, so the J call may be wrong. There are 13 residues in the CDR3. The V gene's germline CDR1 is MDHEN and CDR2 SYDVKM. This chain's CDR3 is CASTRDFTYEQYF. Written as DNA, the CDR3 is TGTGCCAGCACTCGGGACTTTACCTACGAGCAGTACTTC.

The V gene is TRBV6-5, the J gene TRBJ1-6, with no clear D. CDR3 size: 13 residues. V was pared by 3 bases and J by 15 bases, with 15 bases between. Looked up from germline, CDR1 is MNHEY and CDR2 is SVGAGI. The CDR3 loop reads CASSYERRGHLHF. CDR3 DNA: TGTGCCAGCAGTTATGAGCGGCGCGGGCACCTCCACTTT.

The V and J genes are TRBV28 and TRBJ1-1, with TRBD1 matching 7 bases. The V segment lost 3 bases and the J segment 0 bases; nucleotides outside the gene matches: 10. CDR3 length: 17 amino acids. From germline, CDR1 is MDHEN and CDR2 SYDVKM. The CDR3 DNA reads as TGTGCCAGCAGTTTCGTGACAGGAGGGGGCATGAACACTGAAGCTTTCTTT. Protein: CASSFVTGGGMNTEAFF.

The rearrangement links TRBV5-4 to TRBJ2-7; 7 nucleotides align to TRBD1. The CDR3 runs to 13 residues. The V gene end was trimmed by 4 bases and the J gene end by 2 bases; junction bases not matched to a gene: 3. Germline V gene lookup returns CDR1 SGHNT and CDR2 YYREEE (reference sequence). Here the CDR3 reads CASSPGQPYEQYF. CDR3 DNA sequence: TGTGCCAGCAGCCCGGGACAGCCCTACGAGCAGTACTTC.

This clone came up a few times. This chain uses TRBV28 with TRBJ1-3; perhaps TRBD1 as D (6 bases). Germline V gene lookup returns CDR1 MDHEN and CDR2 SYDVKM. The CDR3 sequence is 15 residues long. The V end was cut by 3 bases, the J end by 6 bases, with 15 bases between. CDR3 bases: TGTGCCAGCAGTTTCCCGCAACAGGGAGAAAACACCATATATTTT. The encoded protein is CASSFPQQGENTIYF. Together with reference TRBV28 and TRBJ1-3, the CDR3 gives the full variable domain: DVKVTQSSRYLVKRTGEKVFLECVQDMDHENMFWYRQDPGLGLRLIYFSYDVKMKEKGDIPEGYSVSREKKERFSLILESASTNQTSMYLCASSFPQQGENTIYFGEGSWLTVV.

The J gene is TRBJ2-5, the V gene TRBV5-1; 7 positions agree with TRBD2. The germline gives CDR1 SGHRS, CDR2 YFSETQ. This CDR3 is 16 amino acids long. V trimming: 0 bases; J trimming: 2 bases; junction bases outside the gene matches: 7. DNA of the CDR3: TGCGCCAGCAGCTTGGGACCAGCGGGGATACAAGAGACCCAGTACTTC. Protein sequence: CASSLGPAGIQETQYF.

The rearrangement links TRBV5-1 to TRBJ1-2; D gene unclear. V was clipped by 4 bases and J by 0 bases, with 16 bases between them. This CDR3 region has 16 residues. The V gene's germline CDR1 is SGHRS and CDR2 YFSETQ. The CDR3 region has the DNA TGCGCCAGCAGCCCTCTGGGAGCGCGAGCTAACTATGGCTACACCTTC. It specifies CASSPLGARANYGYTF.

The chain has TRBV28 and TRBJ2-5; 7 nucleotides agree with TRBD2. The better agreement between TRBJ2-7 and the DNA end casts doubt on the J call. The CDR3 totals 14 residues. Germline CDR1 and CDR2: MDHEN and SYDVKM. The CDR3 region is CASSFETSRDEQYF. As DNA, the CDR3 is TGTGCCAGCAGTTTTGAGACTAGCCGCGACGAGCAGTACTTC.

The chain uses TRBV28 and TRBJ2-7; 10 positions agree with TRBD2. The CDR3 is 15 amino acids. The ends lost 0 bases at V and 6 bases at J; junction bases unmatched: 5. CDR1 is MDHEN and CDR2 is SYDVKM in the germline V gene. CDR3 nucleotides: TGTGCCAGCAGTTTATGGGCTAGCGGGAGTCGCGAGCAGTACTTC. As protein: CASSLWASGSREQYF.

This chain links TRBV7-8 with TRBJ2-7; TRBD1 agrees at 10 bases. The ends lost 6 bases at V and 4 bases at J; junction bases unmatched: 9. Germline V gives CDR1 SGHVS, CDR2 FQNEAQ. The CDR3 has 15 amino acids. CDR3 DNA sequence: TGTGCCAGCAGAATAACCGGGACAGGGGCGTACGAGCAGTACTTC. It translates to CASRITGTGAYEQYF.

The chain couples TRBV5-6 to TRBJ2-7; 7 bases match TRBD2. The germline V gene has CDR1 SGHDT and CDR2 YYEEEE. This CDR3 has 14 amino acids. With 4 bases clipped from V and 4 bases from J, the junction kept 8 bases outside the gene matches. This chain's CDR3 is CASSKREVVYEQYF. CDR3 in DNA: TGTGCCAGCAGCAAACGGGAGGTAGTGTACGAGCAGTACTTC.

Written as DNA, the CDR3 is TGTGCCAGCAGCCCGAGGGCGGGAGAGGACTACAATGAGCAGTTCTTC. This codes for CASSPRAGEDYNEQFF. V and J are TRBV4-2 and TRBJ2-1; 7 bases match TRBD2. The junction had 9 bases not matched to a gene; V was cut back by 4 bases and J by 3 bases. This CDR3 is built from 16 residues. Germline V gene sequence: CDR1 LGHNA, CDR2 YNFKEQ.

The CDR3 DNA reads as TGTGCCAGCAGCTTGGTGGGGCATCAGCCCCAGCATTTT. It codes for CASSLVGHQPQHF. The V call is TRBV5-6, the J call TRBJ1-5, with a weak D call TRBD1 (5 bases). CDR1 SGHDT and CDR2 YYEEEE come from the germline V gene. Trimming took off 0 bases at V and 5 bases at J, with 6 bases between the two ends. The CDR3 has 13 residues. Using reference TRBV5-6 and TRBJ1-5 for the parts outside the CDR3, the full variable domain is DAGVTQSPTHLIKTRGQQVTLRCSPKSGHDTVSWYQQALGQGPQFIFQYYEEEERQRGNFPDRFSGHQFPNYSSELNVNALLLGDSALYLCASSLVGHQPQHFGDGTRLSIL.

The rearrangement links TRBV19 to TRBJ2-1, with TRBD2 matching 7 bases. V was clipped by 5 bases and J by 10 bases; unmatched bases: 14. Germline CDR1 is LNHDA and CDR2 is SQIVND (reference sequence). This CDR3 has 15 amino acids. CDR3 DNA: TGTGCCAGTAGTCCCATTGGGGGGGGGATCCAGGAGCAGTTCTTC. Translated, it gives CASSPIGGGIQEQFF.

This rearrangement joins TRBV6-5 to TRBJ2-5; a weak D match, TRBD1 (6 bases). The CDR3 is 15 amino acids. Trimming took 0 bases from V and 4 from J, leaving 12 bases between them. The germline gives CDR1 MNHEY, CDR2 SVGAGI. Written as DNA, the CDR3 is TGTGCCAGCAGTTACTCGGGACACCCTATAGAGACCCAGTACTTC. This translates into CASSYSGHPIETQYF.

This clone was detected a few times. The chain links TRBV7-8 to TRBJ2-3; 13 nucleotides align to TRBD2. Germline CDR1 is SGHVS and CDR2 is FQNEAQ. CDR3 length: 17 amino acids. The V gene end was trimmed by 5 bases and the J gene end by 3 bases; junction bases not matched to a gene: 8. CDR3: CASSVRTSGRYTDTQYF. The CDR3 DNA sequence: TGTGCCAGCAGCGTGAGGACTAGCGGGAGATATACAGATACGCAGTATTTT.

The V gene is TRBV28, the J gene TRBJ2-7; TRBD2 is a possible D gene (6 bases). Germline-derived CDR1 and CDR2 are MDHEN and SYDVKM. The CDR3 is made up of 18 amino acids. Trimming removed 5 bases at V and 5 bases at J, with 28 bases between. The CDR3 DNA sequence: TGTGCCAGCAGTCCCTTCCACCTAGCACCGACGCGGGGCCACGAGCAGTACTTC. It is translated as CASSPFHLAPTRGHEQYF.